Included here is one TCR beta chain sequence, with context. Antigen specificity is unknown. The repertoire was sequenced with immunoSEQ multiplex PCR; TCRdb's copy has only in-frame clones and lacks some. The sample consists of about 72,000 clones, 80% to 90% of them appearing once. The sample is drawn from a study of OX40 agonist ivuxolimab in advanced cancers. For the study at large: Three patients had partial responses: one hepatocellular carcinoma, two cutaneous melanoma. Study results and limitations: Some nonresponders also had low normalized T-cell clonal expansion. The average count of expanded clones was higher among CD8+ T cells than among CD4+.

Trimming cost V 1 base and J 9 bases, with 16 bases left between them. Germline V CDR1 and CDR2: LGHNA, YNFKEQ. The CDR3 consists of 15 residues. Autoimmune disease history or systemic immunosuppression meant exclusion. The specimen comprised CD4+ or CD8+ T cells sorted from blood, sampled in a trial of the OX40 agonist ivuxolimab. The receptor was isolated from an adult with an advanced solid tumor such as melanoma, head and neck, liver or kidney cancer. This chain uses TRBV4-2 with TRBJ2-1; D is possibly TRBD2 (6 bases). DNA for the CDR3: TGTGCCAGCAGCCAAGGTTCGGAGGGAGTCGGTGAGCAGTTCTTC. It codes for CASSQGSEGVGEQFF.